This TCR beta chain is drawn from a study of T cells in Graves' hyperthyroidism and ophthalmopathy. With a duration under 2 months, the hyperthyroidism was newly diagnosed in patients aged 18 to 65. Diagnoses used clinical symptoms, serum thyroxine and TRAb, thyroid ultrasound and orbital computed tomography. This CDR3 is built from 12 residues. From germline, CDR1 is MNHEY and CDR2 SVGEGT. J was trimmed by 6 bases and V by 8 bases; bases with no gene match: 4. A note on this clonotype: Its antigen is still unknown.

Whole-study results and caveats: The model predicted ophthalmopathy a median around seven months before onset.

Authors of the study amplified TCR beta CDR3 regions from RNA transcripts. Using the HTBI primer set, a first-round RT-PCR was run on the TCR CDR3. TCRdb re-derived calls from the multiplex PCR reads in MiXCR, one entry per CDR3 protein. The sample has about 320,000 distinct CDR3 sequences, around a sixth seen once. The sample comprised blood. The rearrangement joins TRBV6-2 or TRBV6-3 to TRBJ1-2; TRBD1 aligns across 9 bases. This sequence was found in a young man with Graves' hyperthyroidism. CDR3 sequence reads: CASRDRVDGYTF. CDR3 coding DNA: TGTGCCAGCCGGGACAGGGTCGATGGCTACACCTTC.